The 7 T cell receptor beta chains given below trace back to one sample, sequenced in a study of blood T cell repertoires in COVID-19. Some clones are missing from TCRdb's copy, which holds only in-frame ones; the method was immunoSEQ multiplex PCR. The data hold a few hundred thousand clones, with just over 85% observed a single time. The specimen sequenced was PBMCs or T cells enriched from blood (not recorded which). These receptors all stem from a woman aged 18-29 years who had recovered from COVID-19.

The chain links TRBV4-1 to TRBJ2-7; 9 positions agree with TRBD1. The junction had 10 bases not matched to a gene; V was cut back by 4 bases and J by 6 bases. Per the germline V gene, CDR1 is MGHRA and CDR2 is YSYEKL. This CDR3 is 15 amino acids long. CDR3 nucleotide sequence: TGCGCCAGCAGCCTCCGGGACAGGGATGATTCCGAGCAGTACTTC. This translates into CASSLRDRDDSEQYF.

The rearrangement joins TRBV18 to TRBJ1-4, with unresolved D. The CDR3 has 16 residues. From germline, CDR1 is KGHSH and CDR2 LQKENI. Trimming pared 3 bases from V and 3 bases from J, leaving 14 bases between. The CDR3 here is CASSPRREVANEKLFF. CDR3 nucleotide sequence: TGTGCCAGCTCACCGAGGAGGGAGGTAGCTAATGAAAAACTGTTTTTT.

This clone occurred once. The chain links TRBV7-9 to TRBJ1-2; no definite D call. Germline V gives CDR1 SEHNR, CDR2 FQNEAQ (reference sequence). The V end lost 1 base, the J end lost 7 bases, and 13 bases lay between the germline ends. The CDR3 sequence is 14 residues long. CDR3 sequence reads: CASSLEFGVAGYTF. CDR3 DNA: TGTGCCAGCAGCTTAGAGTTCGGGGTCGCTGGCTACACCTTC.

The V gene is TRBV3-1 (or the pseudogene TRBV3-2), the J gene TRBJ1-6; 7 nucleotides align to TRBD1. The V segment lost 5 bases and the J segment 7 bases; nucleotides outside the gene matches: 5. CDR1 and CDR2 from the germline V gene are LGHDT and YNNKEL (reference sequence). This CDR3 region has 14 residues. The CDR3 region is CASSSRDSNSPLHF. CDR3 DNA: TGTGCCAGCAGCAGCCGGGACAGCAATTCACCCCTCCACTTT.

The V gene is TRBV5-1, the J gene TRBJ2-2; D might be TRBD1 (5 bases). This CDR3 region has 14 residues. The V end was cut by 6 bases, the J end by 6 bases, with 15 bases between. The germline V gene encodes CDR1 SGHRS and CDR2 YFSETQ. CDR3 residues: CASTQDNVPGELFF. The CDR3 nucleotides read TGCGCCAGCACCCAGGACAATGTCCCCGGGGAGCTGTTTTTT.

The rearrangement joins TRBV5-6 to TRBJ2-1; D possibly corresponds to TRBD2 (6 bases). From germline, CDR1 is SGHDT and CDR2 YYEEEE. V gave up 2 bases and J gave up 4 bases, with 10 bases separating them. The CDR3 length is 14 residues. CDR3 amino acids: CASSFGTSYNEQFF. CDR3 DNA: TGTGCCAGCAGCTTCGGGACTTCATACAATGAGCAGTTCTTC. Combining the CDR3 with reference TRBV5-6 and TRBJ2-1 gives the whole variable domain DAGVTQSPTHLIKTRGQQVTLRCSPKSGHDTVSWYQQALGQGPQFIFQYYEEEERQRGNFPDRFSGHQFPNYSSELNVNALLLGDSALYLCASSFGTSYNEQFFGPGTRLTVL.

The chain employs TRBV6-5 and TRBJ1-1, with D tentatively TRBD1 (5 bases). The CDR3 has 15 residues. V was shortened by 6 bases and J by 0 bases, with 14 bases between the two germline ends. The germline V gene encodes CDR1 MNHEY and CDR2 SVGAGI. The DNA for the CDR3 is TGTGCCAGCAGGCGACAGCCTCAGATGAACACTGAAGCTTTCTTT. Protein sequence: CASRRQPQMNTEAFF.